This T cell receptor beta chain was identified in a study of human T cells and chemical hapten exposure. Unique molecular identifiers were attached to individual cDNA molecules during library preparation. As processed by the authors: Samples contained a median of roughly 100,000 TCRs, with a range of roughly 23,224 to 700,000. One entry per CDR3 protein results from TCRdb running MiXCR on the 5' RACE reads. The V and J calls, along with clone size, are taken from TCRdb and not from the paper's own processing. The repertoire holds about 140,000 distinct CDR3 sequences, with 3.5% to 5% as singletons. Study outcomes and limitations: DPC sensitization did not alter TCRs above 1 in 1000 frequency.

Sequencing started from total RNA isolated from unfractionated whole blood. This clonotype was observed many times. Antigen unknown. Germline V gene sequence: CDR1 SGHTA, CDR2 FQGNSA. The CDR3 length is 11 residues. V lost 1 base and J lost 8, with 5 bases in between. The chain recombines TRBV7-2 with TRBJ1-2; D gene uncertain. The source is a female donor in good health. Here the CDR3 reads CASSLVKGYTF. CDR3 nucleotide sequence: TGTGCCAGCAGCTTAGTGAAAGGCTACACCTTC.